Following are 14 T cell receptor beta chains from one sample sequenced in a study of CD8 T cells in ankylosing spondylitis. Study results and caveats: Among TCR beta sequences, a motif of roughly 8 highly homologous variants appeared characteristic of ankylosing spondylitis blood.

The antigens these receptors bind are not known. A single record per CDR3 protein comes from TCRdb applying MiXCR to the 5' RACE reads. This table has about 800,000 distinct CDR3 sequences, over 9.5% appearing once. Sample: blood, either unsorted or a sorted T cell fraction (not recorded which). These receptors all stem from a male donor with ankylosing spondylitis.

In this sample, this clonotype turned up a few times. The DNA of the CDR3 is TGTGCCAGCAGCGTAGCCCTGGGGGGGCCTGGGGAGACCCAGTACTTC. Protein: CASSVALGGPGETQYF. The rearrangement uses TRBV9 and TRBJ2-5; possibly TRBD2 for D (7 bases). This CDR3 spans 16 amino acids. Trimming stripped 0 bases from V and 5 bases from J, with 17 bases between. Germline CDR1 SGDLS, CDR2 YYNGEE. Using reference TRBV9 and TRBJ2-5 for the parts outside the CDR3, the full variable domain is DSGVTQTPKHLITATGQRVTLRCSPRSGDLSVYWYQQSLDQGLQFLIQYYNGEERAKGNILERFSAQQFPDLHSELNLSSLELGDSALYFCASSVALGGPGETQYFGPGTRLLVL.

This clonotype occurred a few times. This chain uses TRBV20-1 with TRBJ1-5; D call uncertain. Trimming removed 3 bases from V and 7 bases from J, with 4 bases in between. The CDR3 has 10 amino acids. Germline CDR1 reads DFQATT; CDR2 reads SNEGSKA (reference sequence). This chain's CDR3 is CSASRQPQHF. The CDR3 region has the DNA TGCAGTGCTAGCAGGCAGCCCCAGCATTTT.

This clonotype was picked up a small number of times. J is TRBJ2-1 and V is TRBV7-2; unclear D gene. Germline values: CDR1 SGHTA, CDR2 FQGNSA. Trimming removed 2 bases at V and 5 bases at J, with 10 bases between. This CDR3 spans 14 amino acids. This CDR3 is CASSLRVWDNEQFF. As DNA, the CDR3 is TGTGCCAGCAGCTTACGGGTTTGGGACAATGAGCAGTTCTTC.

The rearrangement links TRBV7-2 to TRBJ2-2, with D possibly matching TRBD1 (6 bases). Germline values: CDR1 SGHTA, CDR2 FQGNSA. The CDR3 covers 16 residues. V was cut by 6 bases and J by 4 bases, with 18 bases left in between. CDR3 bases: TGTGCCAGCAGGGACGCAGGGGTGAGGAGCACCGGGGAGCTGTTTTTT. Translated: CASRDAGVRSTGELFF. Combining the CDR3 with reference TRBV7-2 and TRBJ2-2 gives the whole variable domain GAGVSQSPSNKVTEKGKDVELRCDPISGHTALYWYRQSLGQGLEFLIYFQGNSAPDKSGLPSDRFSAERTGGSVSTLTIQRTQQEDSAVYLCASRDAGVRSTGELFFGEGSRLTVL.

The chain recombines TRBV20-1 with TRBJ2-7; D may be TRBD2 (5 bases). The V end was cut by 3 bases, the J end by 4 bases, with 10 bases between. The length of the CDR3 is 12 residues. CDR1 DFQATT and CDR2 SNEGSKA come from the germline V gene (reference sequence). CDR3 sequence reads: CSASGIGYEQYF. For the CDR3, the DNA is TGCAGTGCTAGCGGGATCGGGTACGAGCAGTACTTC.

The V and J genes are TRBV6-5 and TRBJ1-1; no firm D call. Trimming removed 4 bases at V and 0 bases at J, with 15 bases between. CDR1 is MNHEY and CDR2 is SVGAGI in the germline V gene. The CDR3 totals 16 residues. The CDR3 is CASSLGDRPLNTEAFF. CDR3 in DNA: TGTGCCAGCAGTTTAGGAGATCGACCCCTGAACACTGAAGCTTTCTTT.

This clonotype was seen at least ten times. The rearrangement links TRBV29-1 to TRBJ1-1; D remains unclear. The germline V gene has CDR1 SQVTM and CDR2 ANQGSEA. V gave up 7 bases and J gave up 0 bases, with 15 bases separating them. CDR3 size: 14 residues. The chain's CDR3 is CSEHEGQMNTEAFF. The CDR3 coding sequence is TGCAGCGAGCACGAGGGTCAAATGAACACTGAAGCTTTCTTT.

The chain uses TRBV20-1 and TRBJ2-1; 7 bases fit TRBD2. The CDR3 spans 12 residues. Looked up from germline, CDR1 is DFQATT and CDR2 is SNEGSKA (reference sequence). V shed 6 bases and J 13 bases; nucleotides not matched to a gene: 12. In DNA, the CDR3 is TGCAGTGCCGAAGGCGGGGGAATGGAACAGTTCTTC. It translates to CSAEGGGMEQFF.

This clonotype came up a few times. The chain employs TRBV6-1 and TRBJ1-1; 9 positions agree with TRBD1. In germline, CDR1 is MNHNS, CDR2 SASEGT. The CDR3 loop spans 16 amino acids. The junction had 7 bases not matched to a gene; V was cut back by 5 bases and J by 0 bases. The chain's CDR3 is CASSNGQGRMNTEAFF. CDR3 DNA sequence: TGTGCCAGCAGTAATGGACAGGGGCGAATGAACACTGAAGCTTTCTTT.

This clonotype was detected ten times or more. CDR3 region: CASSPLGGVGEQYF. The CDR3 DNA follows: TGCGCCAGCAGCCCCTTAGGAGGGGTCGGGGAGCAGTACTTC. The chain uses TRBV5-1 and TRBJ2-7; D is possibly TRBD2 (6 bases). Germline V lookup: CDR1 SGHRS, CDR2 YFSETQ. V was pared by 4 bases and J by 7 bases, with 18 bases between. The CDR3 spans 14 residues. Drawing the rest from reference TRBV5-1 and TRBJ2-7, the complete variable domain is KAGVTQTPRYLIKTRGQQVTLSCSPISGHRSVSWYQQTPGQGLQFLFEYFSETQRNKGNFPGRFSGRQFSNSRSEMNVSTLELGDSALYLCASSPLGGVGEQYFGPGTRLTVT.

The chain has TRBV18 and TRBJ2-1; 10 positions match TRBD1. CDR1 and CDR2 (germline): KGHSH, LQKENI. The V and J ends lost 3 bases and 7 bases, in that order; junction bases with no gene match: 6. This CDR3 has 15 amino acids. The CDR3: CASSPGGQGRNEQFF. The DNA for the CDR3 is TGTGCCAGCTCACCCGGGGGACAGGGGAGAAATGAGCAGTTCTTC.

This clonotype was recorded at least ten times. The chain recombines TRBV4-3 with TRBJ1-4; no clear D. The V end was cut by 2 bases, the J end by 2 bases, with 18 bases between. This CDR3 has 18 residues. Germline V gene lookup returns CDR1 LGHNA and CDR2 YSLEER. CDR3 loop: CASSQFLGPLGTNEKLFF. The CDR3 nucleotides are TGCGCCAGCAGCCAATTTCTCGGCCCTTTAGGGACTAATGAAAAACTGTTTTTT.

CDR3 sequence reads: CASSDTGTGTYEQYF. The CDR3 DNA reads TGTGCCAGCAGTGATACCGGGACAGGGACCTACGAGCAGTACTTC. The chain uses TRBV25-1 and TRBJ2-7, with 9 positions matching TRBD1. With 3 bases clipped from V and 2 bases from J, the junction kept 5 bases outside the gene matches. This CDR3 comprises 15 residues. Per the germline V gene, CDR1 is MGHDK and CDR2 is SYGVNS.

This clonotype showed up just a few times. V gene TRBV20-1 combines with J gene TRBJ2-4; D may be TRBD1 (5 bases). Germline lookup yields CDR1 DFQATT and CDR2 SNEGSKA (reference sequence). V was trimmed by 4 bases and J by 2 bases, leaving 12 bases between them. The CDR3 is 14 amino acids. The CDR3 spells CSATETATKNIQYF. In nucleotides, the CDR3 is TGCAGTGCTACAGAGACAGCAACCAAAAACATTCAGTACTTC.